The next 24 T cell receptor beta chains were all read from a single sample in a study of blood T cell repertoires in COVID-19. Assay used: immunoSEQ multiplex PCR; TCRdb lists only in-frame clones, some missing. The sample carries about 120,000 clones, around four fifths recorded once. The sequencing input was peripheral blood. The receptors stem from a young man with acute or convalescent COVID-19.

This chain links TRBV30 with TRBJ1-2, with 8 bases that match TRBD1. The CDR3 spans 13 residues. Germline CDR1 reads GTSNPN; CDR2 reads SVGIG (reference sequence). V dropped 5 bases and J dropped 5; count of bases not matched to a gene: 7. In nucleotides, the CDR3 is TGTGCCTGGGGAGCAGGGGGCAGTTATGGCTACACCTTC. It translates to CAWGAGGSYGYTF.

V usage is TRBV5-8 and J usage is TRBJ1-6; TRBD1 might be the D (6 bases). Per the germline V gene, CDR1 is SGHTS and CDR2 is YDEGEE. V lost 4 bases and J 9 bases, leaving 20 bases between the germline ends. The CDR3 runs 16 residues. DNA of the CDR3: TGTGCCAGCAGCCCAGACCCGGGGGGGCTAAGTTCACCCCTCCACTTT. This gives the protein CASSPDPGGLSSPLHF.

The genes are TRBV6-2 or TRBV6-3 and TRBJ2-7, with 10 bases that match TRBD2. CDR1 and CDR2 (germline): MNHEY, SVGEGT. With V trimmed by 6 bases and J by 3 bases, 11 bases remained unmatched. The CDR3 contains 16 residues. CDR3 coding DNA: TGTGCCAGCAGCCAGAGTAGCGGGGGGACCGTCTACGAGCAGTACTTC. Residues: CASSQSSGGTVYEQYF.

V gene TRBV12-3 or TRBV12-4 combines with J gene TRBJ1-4; D uncertain. CDR3 length: 13 amino acids. Trimming shortened V by 6 bases and J by 4 bases, and 9 bases separated the two germline ends. This CDR3 reads CASSLQHNEKLFF. As DNA, the CDR3 is TGTGCCAGCAGCCTACAGCATAATGAAAAACTGTTTTTT.

The chain has TRBV6-5 and TRBJ2-1; 7 bases map to TRBD2. Germline V gene data show CDR1 as MNHEY and CDR2 as SVGAGI. V shed 8 bases and J 0 bases; nucleotides not matched to a gene: 1. The CDR3 runs to 13 residues. CDR3 DNA: TGTGCCAGCGGCGGGAGCTCCTACAATGAGCAGTTCTTC. As protein: CASGGSSYNEQFF.

The V gene is TRBV5-1, the J gene TRBJ1-5, with D tentatively TRBD1 (5 bases). Trimming pared 0 bases from V and 3 bases from J, leaving 10 bases between. Germline CDR1 SGHRS, CDR2 YFSETQ. This CDR3 has 15 amino acids. For the CDR3, the DNA is TGCGCCAGCAGCTTGGCCGGGGGACCCAATCAGCCCCAGCATTTT. It encodes CASSLAGGPNQPQHF.

This clone is a singleton in its sample. V gene TRBV9 combines with J gene TRBJ2-2; D not resolved. The CDR3 is made up of 15 amino acids. Germline V gives CDR1 SGDLS, CDR2 YYNGEE. Trimming took 2 bases from V and 5 from J, leaving 13 bases between them. CDR3 amino acids: CASSVRSSGTGELFF. CDR3 sequence (DNA): TGTGCCAGCAGCGTTCGGTCTAGTGGTACCGGGGAGCTGTTTTTT.

The V gene is TRBV6-1, the J gene TRBJ1-2; D not resolved. The CDR3 runs 15 residues. V lost 0 bases and J lost 4, with 12 bases in between. CDR1 is MNHNS and CDR2 is SASEGT in the germline V gene. The CDR3 DNA reads as TGTGCCAGCAGTGAAGCCGAAAAGCCATTCTATGGCTACACCTTC. Its translation is CASSEAEKPFYGYTF.

J is TRBJ2-3 and V is TRBV11-2, with 11 nucleotides matching TRBD2. The V gene end was trimmed by 3 bases and the J gene end by 3 bases; junction bases not matched to a gene: 2. Germline loops: CDR1 SGHAT, CDR2 FQNNGV. The length of the CDR3 is 15 residues. The CDR3: CASSFSGRGTDTQYF. In DNA, the CDR3 is TGTGCCAGCAGCTTTAGCGGGAGGGGGACAGATACGCAGTATTTT.

The J gene is TRBJ1-1, the V gene TRBV11-2, with 8 bases aligning to TRBD1. Trimming took 6 bases from V and 2 from J; bases not matched to a gene: 11. CDR3 size: 16 residues. Germline CDR1 and CDR2: SGHAT and FQNNGV. This CDR3 reads CASRQTATGANTEAFF. CDR3 sequence (DNA): TGTGCCAGCAGGCAAACGGCGACAGGGGCAAACACTGAAGCTTTCTTT.

The gene calls are TRBV7-3 and TRBJ2-1; TRBD2 aligns across 13 bases. The J segment lost 4 bases and the V segment lost 5 bases, leaving 5 bases of the junction unmatched. Germline loops: CDR1 SGHTA, CDR2 FQGTGA. The CDR3 extends over 16 amino acids. CDR3 sequence: CASSRTSGSIYNEQFF. CDR3 nucleotide sequence: TGTGCCAGCAGCCGGACTAGCGGGAGTATATACAATGAGCAGTTCTTC.

This rearrangement joins TRBV18 to TRBJ2-1, with unresolved D. The length of the CDR3 is 15 residues. Trimming left V 2 bases short and J 6 bases short, with 14 bases between. Germline-derived CDR1 and CDR2 are KGHSH and LQKENI. As DNA, the CDR3 is TGTGCCAGCTCACCAGGTCCCGACGCGGTCAATGAGCAGTTCTTC. It encodes CASSPGPDAVNEQFF. Full variable domain (missing parts from reference TRBV18 and TRBJ2-1): NAGVMQNPRHLVRRRGQEARLRCSPMKGHSHVYWYRQLPEEGLKFMVYLQKENIIDESGMPKERFSAEFPKEGPSILRIQQVVRGDSAAYFCASSPGPDAVNEQFFGPGTRLTVL.

This chain uses TRBV2 with TRBJ1-5; possibly TRBD1 for D (6 bases). The CDR3 has 13 amino acids. Germline values: CDR1 SNHLY, CDR2 FYNNEI. The ends were cut back, 6 bases at V and 5 bases at J, with 11 bases in the middle. CDR3 residues: CASSQGLDQPQHF. For the CDR3, the DNA is TGTGCCAGCAGCCAGGGGCTCGATCAGCCCCAGCATTTT.

This sequence joins TRBV11-3 and TRBJ1-1; 10 positions agree with TRBD1. Germline V gene lookup returns CDR1 SGHNT and CDR2 YENEEA. J was trimmed by 7 bases and V by 5 bases; bases with no gene match: 10. This CDR3 region has 15 residues. The CDR3 region is CASSPGTGEGVEAFF. The CDR3 DNA follows: TGTGCCAGCAGCCCGGGGACAGGGGAGGGGGTTGAAGCTTTCTTT.

The V call is TRBV20-1, the J call TRBJ2-7; D is unresolved. This CDR3 comprises 13 residues. The V end was cut by 3 bases, the J end by 0 bases, with 9 bases between. Germline V gene data show CDR1 as DFQATT and CDR2 as SNEGSKA (reference sequence). The DNA of the CDR3 is TGCAGTGCTAGTTCCGGGTCCTCCTACGAGCAGTACTTC. It encodes CSASSGSSYEQYF.

The rearrangement links TRBV11-2 to TRBJ2-3; D remains ambiguous. The CDR3 contains 15 residues. The V and J ends lost 8 bases and 1 base respectively, with 16 bases between them. Germline-derived CDR1 and CDR2 are SGHAT and FQNNGV. The chain's CDR3 is CASERSGYGTDTQYF. The CDR3 DNA follows: TGTGCCAGCGAGAGGTCCGGTTACGGCACAGATACGCAGTATTTT.

The rearrangement links TRBV6-6 to TRBJ2-3, with TRBD2 as a possible D gene (5 bases). Germline CDR1 MNHNY, CDR2 SVGAGI (reference sequence). The CDR3 runs 14 residues. The V gene lost 7 bases and the J gene lost 9 bases, with 20 bases spanning the gap. This CDR3 is CASTPTREGGTQYF. CDR3 sequence (DNA): TGTGCCAGCACTCCGACTCGTGAAGGAGGCACGCAGTATTTT.

The chain carries TRBV27 and TRBJ1-2; no clear D gene. Germline CDR1 and CDR2: MNHEY and SMNVEV (reference sequence). CDR3 length equals 14 residues. V shed 5 bases and J shed 5 bases, with 15 bases lying between them. This chain's CDR3 is CASSITVDGYGYTF. In nucleotides, the CDR3 is TGTGCCAGCAGTATTACGGTAGATGGTTATGGCTACACCTTC.

This chain connects TRBV19 to TRBJ1-1; 7 positions agree with TRBD1. This CDR3 spans 14 amino acids. V lost 6 bases and J lost 5; bases outside the gene matches: 9. In germline, CDR1 is LNHDA, CDR2 SQIVND (reference sequence). DNA of the CDR3: TGTGCCAGTAGAAAAACAGGGGTTGGAACTGAAGCTTTCTTT. Its protein is CASRKTGVGTEAFF. The variable domain in full, with the rest retrieved from reference TRBV19 and TRBJ1-1, is DGGITQSPKYLFRKEGQNVTLSCEQNLNHDAMYWYRQDPGQGLRLIYYSQIVNDFQKGDIAEGYSVSREKKESFPLTVTSAQKNPTAFYLCASRKTGVGTEAFFGQGTRLTVV.

The table lists this clone with a count of one. This chain uses TRBV6-5 with TRBJ2-7; D unclear. Germline lookup yields CDR1 MNHEY and CDR2 SVGAGI. Trimming took off 6 bases at V and 3 bases at J, with 6 bases between the two ends. This CDR3 is 11 amino acids long. In DNA form, the CDR3 reads TGTGCCAGCAGCCTCGGCTACGAGCAGTACTTC. This sequence encodes CASSLGYEQYF.

Note on this clone: The sample holds other DNA sequences that translate to the same CDR3. V usage is TRBV7-2 and J usage is TRBJ2-3; perhaps TRBD2 as D (5 bases). V gave up 2 bases and J gave up 0 bases, with 9 bases separating them. Germline V gene sequence: CDR1 SGHTA, CDR2 FQGNSA. The CDR3 has 15 residues. The CDR3 DNA sequence: TGTGCCAGCAGCTTAAGCGGCGGTAGCACAGATACGCAGTATTTT. The encoded protein is CASSLSGGSTDTQYF.

The genes are TRBV9 and TRBJ2-5; TRBD1 agrees at 10 bases. Germline assignment: CDR1 SGDLS and CDR2 YYNGEE. J was trimmed by 3 bases and V by 0 bases; bases with no gene match: 2. CDR3 size: 15 residues. CDR3 in DNA: TGTGCCAGCAGCGTAGGGGGACAGGGGAAAGAGACCCAGTACTTC. Protein: CASSVGGQGKETQYF.

The V gene is TRBV28, the J gene TRBJ1-4; 7 positions agree with TRBD1. CDR1 is MDHEN and CDR2 is SYDVKM in the germline V gene. This CDR3 comprises 12 residues. The V segment lost 7 bases and the J segment 5 bases; nucleotides outside the gene matches: 1. The DNA of the CDR3 is TGTGCCAGCATGACAGGGAATGAAAAACTGTTTTTT. It translates to CASMTGNEKLFF.

This chain links TRBV18 with TRBJ1-4, with D perhaps TRBD1 (6 bases). The CDR3 loop spans 14 amino acids. The V and J ends lost 1 base and 8 bases respectively, with 11 bases between them. CDR1 is KGHSH, CDR2 LQKENI, per germline. CDR3 DNA: TGTGCCAGCTCACCACGACAGGTTGGGGAAAAACTGTTTTTT. Its translation: CASSPRQVGEKLFF.